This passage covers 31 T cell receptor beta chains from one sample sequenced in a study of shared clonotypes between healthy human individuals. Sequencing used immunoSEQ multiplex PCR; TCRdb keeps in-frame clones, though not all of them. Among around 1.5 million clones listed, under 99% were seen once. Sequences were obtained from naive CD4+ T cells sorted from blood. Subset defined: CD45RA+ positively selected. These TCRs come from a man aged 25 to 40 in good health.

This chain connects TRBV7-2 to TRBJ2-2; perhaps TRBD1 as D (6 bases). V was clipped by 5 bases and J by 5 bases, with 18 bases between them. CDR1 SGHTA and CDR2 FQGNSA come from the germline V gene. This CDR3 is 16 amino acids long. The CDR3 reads CASSPWLGTGTGELFF. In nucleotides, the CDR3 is TGTGCCAGCAGCCCGTGGTTAGGCACAGGGACCGGGGAGCTGTTTTTT.

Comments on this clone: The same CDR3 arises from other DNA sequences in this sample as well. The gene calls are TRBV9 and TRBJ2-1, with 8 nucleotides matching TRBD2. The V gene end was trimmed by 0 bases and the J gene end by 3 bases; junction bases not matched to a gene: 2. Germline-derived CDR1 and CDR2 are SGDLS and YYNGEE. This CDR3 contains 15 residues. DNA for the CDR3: TGTGCCAGCAGCGTAGGAACTAGCGGCTACAATGAGCAGTTCTTC. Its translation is CASSVGTSGYNEQFF.

CDR3 sequence (DNA): TGTGCCAGCAGCTTTACGGGACAGGATAATTCACCCCTCCACTTT. Translated, it gives CASSFTGQDNSPLHF. V gene TRBV7-9 combines with J gene TRBJ1-6; TRBD1 matches at 8 bases. The CDR3 consists of 15 residues. Germline-derived CDR1 and CDR2 are SEHNR and FQNEAQ (reference sequence). The ends lost 3 bases at V and 5 bases at J; junction bases unmatched: 3.

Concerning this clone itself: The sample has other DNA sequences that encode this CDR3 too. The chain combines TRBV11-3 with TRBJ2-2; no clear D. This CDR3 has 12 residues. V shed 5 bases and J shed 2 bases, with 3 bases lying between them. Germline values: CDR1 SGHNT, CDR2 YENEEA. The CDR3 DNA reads TGTGCCAGCAGCCCAAACACCGGGGAGCTGTTTTTT. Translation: CASSPNTGELFF.

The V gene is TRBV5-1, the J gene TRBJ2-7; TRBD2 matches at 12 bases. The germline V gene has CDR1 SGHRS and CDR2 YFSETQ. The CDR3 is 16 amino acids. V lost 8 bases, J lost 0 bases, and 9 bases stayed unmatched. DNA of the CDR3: TGCGCCAGAACCGGGACTAGCGGGTGTAGCTCCTACGAGCAGTACTTC. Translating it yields CARTGTSGCSSYEQYF.

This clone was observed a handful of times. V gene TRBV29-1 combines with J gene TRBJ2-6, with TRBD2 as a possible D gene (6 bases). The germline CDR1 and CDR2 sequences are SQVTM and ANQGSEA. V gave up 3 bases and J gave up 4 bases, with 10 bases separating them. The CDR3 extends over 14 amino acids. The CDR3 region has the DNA TGCAGCGTTGAGGAGGGCTCGGGGGCCAACGTCCTGACTTTC. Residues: CSVEEGSGANVLTF.

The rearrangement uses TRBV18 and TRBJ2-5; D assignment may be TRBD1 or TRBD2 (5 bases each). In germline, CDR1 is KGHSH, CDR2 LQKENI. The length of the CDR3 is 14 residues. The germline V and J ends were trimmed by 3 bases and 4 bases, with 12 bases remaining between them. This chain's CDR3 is CASSPVGRGETQYF. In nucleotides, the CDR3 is TGTGCCAGCTCACCCGTGGGACGGGGAGAGACCCAGTACTTC. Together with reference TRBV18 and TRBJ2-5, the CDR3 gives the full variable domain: NAGVMQNPRHLVRRRGQEARLRCSPMKGHSHVYWYRQLPEEGLKFMVYLQKENIIDESGMPKERFSAEFPKEGPSILRIQQVVRGDSAAYFCASSPVGRGETQYFGPGTRLLVL.

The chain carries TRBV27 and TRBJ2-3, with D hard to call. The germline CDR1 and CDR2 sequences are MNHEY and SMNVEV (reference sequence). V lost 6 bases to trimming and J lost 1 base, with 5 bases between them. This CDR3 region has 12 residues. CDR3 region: CASSRRTDTQYF. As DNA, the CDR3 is TGTGCCAGCAGCCGACGCACAGATACGCAGTATTTT.

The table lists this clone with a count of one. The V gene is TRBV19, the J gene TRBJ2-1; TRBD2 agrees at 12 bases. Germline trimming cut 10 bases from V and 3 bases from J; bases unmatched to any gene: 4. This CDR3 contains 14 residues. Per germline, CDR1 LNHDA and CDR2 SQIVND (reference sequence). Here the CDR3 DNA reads TGTGCCACCCTACTAGCGGGAGGCTACAATGAGCAGTTCTTC. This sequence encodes CATLLAGGYNEQFF.

CDR3 DNA: TGTGCCAGCAGCCCAGCCCCGGGGGGGAGCTACGAGCAGTACTTC. It codes for CASSPAPGGSYEQYF. The chain employs TRBV5-5 and TRBJ2-7, with 8 bases fitting TRBD2. V was pared by 4 bases and J by 3 bases, with 9 bases of the junction left unmatched. This CDR3 comprises 15 residues. Germline V gives CDR1 SGHKS, CDR2 YYEKEE (reference sequence).

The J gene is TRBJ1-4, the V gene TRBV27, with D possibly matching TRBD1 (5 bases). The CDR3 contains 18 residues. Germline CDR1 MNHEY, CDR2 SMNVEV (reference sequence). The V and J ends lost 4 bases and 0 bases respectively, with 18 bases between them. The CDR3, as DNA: TGTGCCAGCAGTTCCGGACACCCGTCAAGGGCAACTAATGAAAAACTGTTTTTT. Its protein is CASSSGHPSRATNEKLFF.

The chain's CDR3 is CASSIDASGSYEQYF. In DNA form, the CDR3 reads TGTGCCAGTAGTATAGATGCTAGCGGATCCTACGAGCAGTACTTC. The V gene is TRBV19, the J gene TRBJ2-7; 7 bases match TRBD2. The CDR3 covers 15 residues. Germline CDR1 is LNHDA and CDR2 is SQIVND (reference sequence). J gave up 1 base and V 0 bases, and 3 bases lay outside the gene matches.

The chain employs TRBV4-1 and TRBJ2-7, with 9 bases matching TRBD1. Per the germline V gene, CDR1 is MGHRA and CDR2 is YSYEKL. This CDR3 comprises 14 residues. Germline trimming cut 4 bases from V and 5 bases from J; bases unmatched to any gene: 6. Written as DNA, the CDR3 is TGCGCCAGCAGCCGGGACAGGGTTCGACACGAGCAGTACTTC. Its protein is CASSRDRVRHEQYF.

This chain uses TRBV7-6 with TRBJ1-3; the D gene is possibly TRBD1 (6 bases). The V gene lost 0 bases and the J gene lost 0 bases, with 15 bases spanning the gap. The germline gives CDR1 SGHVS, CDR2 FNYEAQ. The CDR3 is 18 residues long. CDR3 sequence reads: CASSLAVGGRNSGNTIYF. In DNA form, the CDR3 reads TGTGCCAGCAGCTTAGCGGTCGGGGGCAGGAACTCTGGAAACACCATATATTTT.

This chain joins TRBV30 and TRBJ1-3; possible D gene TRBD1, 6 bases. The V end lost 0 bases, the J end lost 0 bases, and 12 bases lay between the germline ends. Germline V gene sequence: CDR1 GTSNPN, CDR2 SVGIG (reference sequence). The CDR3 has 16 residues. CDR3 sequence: CAWSVQGPYSGNTIYF. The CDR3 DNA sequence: TGTGCCTGGAGTGTACAGGGACCGTACTCTGGAAACACCATATATTTT.

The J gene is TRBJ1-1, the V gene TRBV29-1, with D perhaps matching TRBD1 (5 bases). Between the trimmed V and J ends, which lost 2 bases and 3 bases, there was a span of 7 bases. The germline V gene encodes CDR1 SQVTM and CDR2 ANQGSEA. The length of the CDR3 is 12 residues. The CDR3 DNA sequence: TGCAGCGTTGAAAGGGGTCACACTGAAGCTTTCTTT. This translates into CSVERGHTEAFF.

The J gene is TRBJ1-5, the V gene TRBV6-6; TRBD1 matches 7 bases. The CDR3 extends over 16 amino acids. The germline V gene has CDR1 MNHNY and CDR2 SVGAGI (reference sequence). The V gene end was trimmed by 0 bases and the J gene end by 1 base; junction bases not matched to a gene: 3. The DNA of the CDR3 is TGTGCCAGCAGTTACTCGATGACAGGGAGCAATCAGCCCCAGCATTTT. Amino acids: CASSYSMTGSNQPQHF.

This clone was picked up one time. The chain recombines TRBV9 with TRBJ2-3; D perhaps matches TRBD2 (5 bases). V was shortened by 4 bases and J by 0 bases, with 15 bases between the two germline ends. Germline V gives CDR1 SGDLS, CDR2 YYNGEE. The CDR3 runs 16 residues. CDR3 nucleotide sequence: TGTGCCAGCAGCTCCTTCCCGGGGTCTAGCACAGATACGCAGTATTTT. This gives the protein CASSSFPGSSTDTQYF.

The CDR3 DNA reads as TGTGCCAGCTCACCAAATATGTTGGGCACTGAAGCTTTCTTT. It specifies CASSPNMLGTEAFF. The J gene is TRBJ1-1, the V gene TRBV18; no definite D call. The CDR3 loop spans 14 amino acids. V lost 2 bases, J lost 4 bases, and 11 bases lay in between. Germline lookup yields CDR1 KGHSH and CDR2 LQKENI. Combining the CDR3 with reference TRBV18 and TRBJ1-1 gives the whole variable domain NAGVMQNPRHLVRRRGQEARLRCSPMKGHSHVYWYRQLPEEGLKFMVYLQKENIIDESGMPKERFSAEFPKEGPSILRIQQVVRGDSAAYFCASSPNMLGTEAFFGQGTRLTVV.

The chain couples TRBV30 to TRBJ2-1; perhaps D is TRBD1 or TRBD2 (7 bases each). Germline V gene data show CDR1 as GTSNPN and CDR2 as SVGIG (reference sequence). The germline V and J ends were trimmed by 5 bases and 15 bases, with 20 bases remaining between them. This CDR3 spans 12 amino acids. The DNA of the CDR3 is TGTGCCTGGCAGGGGGAGGGCCGAATTCGGTTCTTC. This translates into CAWQGEGRIRFF.

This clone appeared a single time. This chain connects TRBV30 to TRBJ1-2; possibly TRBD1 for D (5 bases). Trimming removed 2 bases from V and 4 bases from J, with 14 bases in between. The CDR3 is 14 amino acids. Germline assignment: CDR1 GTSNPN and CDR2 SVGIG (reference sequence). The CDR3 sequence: CAWSTGPLGYGYTF. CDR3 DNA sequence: TGTGCCTGGAGTACGGGACCCCTTGGCTATGGCTACACCTTC. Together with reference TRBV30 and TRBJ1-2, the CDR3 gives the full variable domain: SQTIHQWPATLVQPVGSPLSLECTVEGTSNPNLYWYRQAAGRGLQLLFYSVGIGQISSEVPQNLSASRPQDRQFILSSKKLLLSDSGFYLCAWSTGPLGYGYTFGSGTRLTVV.

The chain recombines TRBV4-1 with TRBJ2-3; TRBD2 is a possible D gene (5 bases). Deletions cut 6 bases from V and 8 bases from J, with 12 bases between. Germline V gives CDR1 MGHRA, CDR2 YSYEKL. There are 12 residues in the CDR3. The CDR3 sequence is CASRHPRGTQYF. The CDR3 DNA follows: TGCGCCAGCAGACACCCTCGGGGTACGCAGTATTTT.

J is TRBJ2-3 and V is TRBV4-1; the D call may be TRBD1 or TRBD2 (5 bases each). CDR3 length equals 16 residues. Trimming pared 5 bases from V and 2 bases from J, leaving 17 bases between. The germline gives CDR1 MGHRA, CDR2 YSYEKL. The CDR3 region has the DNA TGCGCCAGCAGCGCCGGGACCCGCTGGTCCACAGATACGCAGTATTTT. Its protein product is CASSAGTRWSTDTQYF.

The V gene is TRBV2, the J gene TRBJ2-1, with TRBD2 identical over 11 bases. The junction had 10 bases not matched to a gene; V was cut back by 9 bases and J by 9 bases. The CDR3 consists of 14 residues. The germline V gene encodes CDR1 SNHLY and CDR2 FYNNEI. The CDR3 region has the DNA TGTGCCAGACGGCCGACCGGGACTAGCGGTGAGCAGTTCTTC. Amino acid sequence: CARRPTGTSGEQFF.

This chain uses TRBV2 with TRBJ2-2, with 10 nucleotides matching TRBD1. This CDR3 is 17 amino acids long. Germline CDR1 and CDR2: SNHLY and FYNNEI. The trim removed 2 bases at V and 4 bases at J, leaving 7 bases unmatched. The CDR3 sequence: CASSEMGTGVGTGELFF. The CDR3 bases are TGTGCCAGCAGTGAAATGGGGACAGGGGTCGGCACCGGGGAGCTGTTTTTT.

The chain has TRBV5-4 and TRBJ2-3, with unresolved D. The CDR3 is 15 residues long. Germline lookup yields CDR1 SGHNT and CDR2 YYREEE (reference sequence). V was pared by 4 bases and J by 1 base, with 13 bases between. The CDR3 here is CASSAFVSGTDTQYF. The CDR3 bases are TGTGCCAGCAGCGCATTTGTGAGTGGCACAGATACGCAGTATTTT.

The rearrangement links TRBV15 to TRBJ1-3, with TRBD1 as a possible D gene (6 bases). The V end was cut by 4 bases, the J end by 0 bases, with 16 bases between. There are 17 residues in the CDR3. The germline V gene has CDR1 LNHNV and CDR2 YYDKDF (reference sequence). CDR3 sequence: CATSIGGKTYSGNTIYF. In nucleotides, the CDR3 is TGTGCCACCAGCATAGGGGGGAAAACCTACTCTGGAAACACCATATATTTT.

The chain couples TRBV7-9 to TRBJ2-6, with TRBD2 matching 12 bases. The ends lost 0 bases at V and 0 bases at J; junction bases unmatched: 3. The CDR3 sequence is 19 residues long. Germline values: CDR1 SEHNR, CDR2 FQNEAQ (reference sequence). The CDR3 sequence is CASSLALAGGPSGANVLTF. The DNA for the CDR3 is TGTGCCAGCAGCTTAGCCCTAGCGGGAGGGCCCTCTGGGGCCAACGTCCTGACTTTC.

CDR3 protein: CASSKTPSYGYTF. CDR3 bases: TGTGCCAGCAGTAAGACCCCTTCGTATGGCTACACCTTC. This sequence joins TRBV28 and TRBJ1-2; no clear D. CDR3 length: 13 residues. CDR1 and CDR2 from the germline V gene are MDHEN and SYDVKM. V lost 5 bases to trimming and J lost 5 bases, with 12 bases between them.

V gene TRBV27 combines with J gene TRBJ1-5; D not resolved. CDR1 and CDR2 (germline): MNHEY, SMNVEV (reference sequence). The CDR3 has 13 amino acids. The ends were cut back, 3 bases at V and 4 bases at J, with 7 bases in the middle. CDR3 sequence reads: CASSFGPNQPQHF. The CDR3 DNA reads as TGTGCCAGCAGTTTTGGCCCGAATCAGCCCCAGCATTTT.

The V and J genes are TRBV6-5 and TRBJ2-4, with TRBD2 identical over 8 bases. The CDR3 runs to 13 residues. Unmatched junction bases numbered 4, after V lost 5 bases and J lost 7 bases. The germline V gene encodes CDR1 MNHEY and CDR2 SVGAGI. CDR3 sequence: CASSRGGLNIQYF. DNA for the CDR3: TGTGCCAGCAGTCGCGGGGGGCTGAACATTCAGTACTTC.